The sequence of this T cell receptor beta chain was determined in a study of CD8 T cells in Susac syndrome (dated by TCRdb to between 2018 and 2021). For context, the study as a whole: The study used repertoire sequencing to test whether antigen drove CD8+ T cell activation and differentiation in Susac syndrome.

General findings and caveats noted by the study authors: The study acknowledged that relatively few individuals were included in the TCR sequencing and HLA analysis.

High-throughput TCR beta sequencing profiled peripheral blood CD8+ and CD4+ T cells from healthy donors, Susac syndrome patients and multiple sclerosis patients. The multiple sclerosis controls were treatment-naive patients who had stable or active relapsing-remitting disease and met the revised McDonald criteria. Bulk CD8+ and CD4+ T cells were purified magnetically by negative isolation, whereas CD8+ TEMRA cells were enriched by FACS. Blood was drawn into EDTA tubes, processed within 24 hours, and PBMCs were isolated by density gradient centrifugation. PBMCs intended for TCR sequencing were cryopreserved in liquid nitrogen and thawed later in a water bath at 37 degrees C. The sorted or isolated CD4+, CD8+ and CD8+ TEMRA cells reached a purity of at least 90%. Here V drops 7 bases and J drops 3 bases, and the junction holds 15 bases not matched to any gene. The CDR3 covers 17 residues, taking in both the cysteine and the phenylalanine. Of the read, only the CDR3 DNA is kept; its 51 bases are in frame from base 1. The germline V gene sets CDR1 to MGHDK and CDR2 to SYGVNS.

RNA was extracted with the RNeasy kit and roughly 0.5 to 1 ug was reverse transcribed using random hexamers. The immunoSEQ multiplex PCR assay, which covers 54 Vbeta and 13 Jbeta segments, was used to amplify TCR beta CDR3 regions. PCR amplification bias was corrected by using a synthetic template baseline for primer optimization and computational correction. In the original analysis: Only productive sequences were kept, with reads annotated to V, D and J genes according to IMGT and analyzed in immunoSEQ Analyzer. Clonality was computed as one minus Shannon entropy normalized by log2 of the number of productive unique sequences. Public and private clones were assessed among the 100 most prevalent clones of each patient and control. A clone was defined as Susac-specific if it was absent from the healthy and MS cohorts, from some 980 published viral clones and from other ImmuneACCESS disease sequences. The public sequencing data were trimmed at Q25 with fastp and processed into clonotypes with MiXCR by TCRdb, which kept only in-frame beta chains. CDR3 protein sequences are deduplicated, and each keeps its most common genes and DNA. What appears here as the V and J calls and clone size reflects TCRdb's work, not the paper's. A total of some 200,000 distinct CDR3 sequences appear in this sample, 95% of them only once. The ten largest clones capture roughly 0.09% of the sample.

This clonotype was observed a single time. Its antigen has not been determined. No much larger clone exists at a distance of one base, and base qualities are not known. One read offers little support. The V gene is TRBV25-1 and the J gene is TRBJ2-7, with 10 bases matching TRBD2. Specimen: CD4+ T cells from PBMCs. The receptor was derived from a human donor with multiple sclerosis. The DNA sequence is TGTGCCAGCAAGAGGAACGGCACTAGCGGGATAAGCTACGAGCAGTACTTC. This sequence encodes CASKRNGTSGISYEQYF.